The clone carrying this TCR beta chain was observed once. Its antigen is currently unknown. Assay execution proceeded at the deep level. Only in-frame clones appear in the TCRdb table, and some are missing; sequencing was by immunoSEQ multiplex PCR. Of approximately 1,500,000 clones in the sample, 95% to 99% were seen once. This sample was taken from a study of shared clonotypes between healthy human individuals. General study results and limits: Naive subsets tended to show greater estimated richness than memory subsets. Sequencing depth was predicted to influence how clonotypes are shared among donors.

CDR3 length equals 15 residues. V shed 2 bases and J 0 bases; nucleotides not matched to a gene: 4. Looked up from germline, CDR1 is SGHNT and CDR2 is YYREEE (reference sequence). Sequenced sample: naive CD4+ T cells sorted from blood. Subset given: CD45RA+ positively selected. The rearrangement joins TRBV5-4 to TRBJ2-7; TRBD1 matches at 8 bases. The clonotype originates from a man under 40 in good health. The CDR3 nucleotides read TGTGCCAGCAGCTTCTGGCAGGGGGCCTCCTACGAGCAGTACTTC. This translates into CASSFWQGASYEQYF.